Listed below are T cell receptor beta chains from one sample, sequenced in a study of metastatic and nonmetastatic thyroid tumors. TCRdb reassembled clones from the PCR reads with MiXCR. The sample consists of about 40,000 clones, less than 20% of them appearing once. The sample consisted of blood. The receptor set was obtained from a female donor with papillary thyroid cancer or a benign thyroid nodule (not recorded which). Some clones in this sample may be carry-over from other donors' samples. The CDR3 runs from the conserved cysteine through the conserved F or W. Clone sizes are given selectively: once, few, many, or a class where the clone is expanded.

clone size	V gene	J gene	CDR3 protein
once	TRBV20-1	TRBJ1-5	CSRTGDGNQPQHF
many	TRBV5-6	TRBJ1-4	CASSLVLTASNEKLFF
many	TRBV15	TRBJ2-1	CATRWDSPYNEQFF
few	TRBV6-1	TRBJ2-1	CASSGGQLTEQFF
many	TRBV20-1	TRBJ2-7	CSARVSGSVSYYEQYF
many	TRBV7-7	TRBJ1-5	CASSDRDSNQPQHF
many	TRBV24-1	TRBJ2-1	CATSDTYREKGYNEQFF
NA	TRBV7-9	TRBJ2-1	CVSSLTPGQGPDGKFF
many	TRBV7-6	TRBJ1-1	CASSLPRQGARGNTEAFF
NA	TRBV6-2/TRBV6-3	TRBJ1-5	CASSYIRASNQPKNF
many	TRBV6-1	TRBJ2-3	CASSRSRGWTDTQYF
many	TRBV5-4	TRBJ2-1	CASSSQTSGGLYNEQFF
many	TRBV20-1	TRBJ2-7	CSARDPETSNFYEQYF
many	TRBV6-1	TRBJ2-3	CASGRAGGTDTQYF
many	TRBV9	TRBJ2-1	CASSVDSGSSNEQFF
many	TRBV7-6	TRBJ2-2	CASSTTVSSNTGELFF
NA	TRBV12-3/TRBV12-4	TRBJ1-2	CASREGGIIYTF
many	TRBV20-1	TRBJ1-1	CSARDVRDTEAFF
many	TRBV29-1	TRBJ2-7	CSARTSGAYEQYF
many	TRBV2	TRBJ1-4	CASKGSLNEKLFF
many	TRBV7-9	TRBJ1-4	CASSTDRGGFANEKLFF
few	TRBV7-8	TRBJ2-7	CASSLSGTGRDEQYF
many	TRBV6-1	TRBJ1-1	CASSEIGSVVNTEAFF
many	TRBV6-1	TRBJ1-1	CASSSFTPNTEAFF
many	TRBV4-1	TRBJ2-1	CASSMTGSSYNEQFF